The present TCR beta chain was sequenced within a study of OX40 agonist ivuxolimab in advanced cancers. On the study more broadly: Partial responses occurred in Three dose-escalation patients, one with hepatocellular carcinoma and two with cutaneous melanoma.

This CDR3 region has 14 residues. V shed 4 bases and J shed 0 bases, with 8 bases lying between them. Per the germline V gene, CDR1 is MNHEY and CDR2 is SMNVEV (reference sequence). The table came from immunoSEQ multiplex PCR; TCRdb's copy has only in-frame clones and leaves some out. The sample records about 48,000 clones, around 90% being singletons. The sample in question was CD4+ or CD8+ T cells sorted from blood, obtained in a trial of the OX40 agonist ivuxolimab. This receptor was identified in an adult with an advanced solid tumor such as melanoma, head and neck, liver or kidney cancer. This chain connects TRBV27 to TRBJ2-3; D ambiguous. CDR3 residues: CASSSDPSTDTQYF. The CDR3 region has the DNA TGTGCCAGCAGTTCCGACCCTAGCACAGATACGCAGTATTTT.